The 3 T cell receptor beta chains given below trace back to one sample, sequenced in a study of regulatory T cells in long-lasting Graves disease. Described time point: newly diagnosed GD, antithyroid drugs for less than 3 months. From PBMCs, RNA was extracted and then used to make the TCR library. Arm-PCR of CDR3 regions and iRepertoire HTBI primers were the basis on which TCR beta libraries were built. TCRdb reanalysed the multiplex PCR reads using MiXCR and keeps one entry per CDR3 protein. Of about 610,000 distinct CDR3 sequences listed, roughly 15% were seen once; the top ten hold more than 10%. These sequences were also reported in another study, on T cells in Graves' hyperthyroidism and ophthalmopathy.

This sample comprised peripheral blood mononuclear cells (PBMCs), obtained at new diagnosis, from a patient treated with antithyroid drugs. Receptors were obtained from a man aged 18 to 30 with Graves disease.

The V gene is TRBV7-8, the J gene TRBJ1-2, with 10 bases lining up with TRBD1. V was pared by 2 bases and J by 4 bases, with 13 bases of the junction left unmatched. The CDR3 runs 18 residues. Germline V CDR1 and CDR2: SGHVS, FQNEAQ. CDR3 amino acids: CASSLPRVGQGKPYGYTF. CDR3 DNA sequence: TGTGCCAGCAGCTTACCGAGAGTGGGACAGGGGAAACCCTATGGCTACACCTTC.

This sequence joins TRBV3-1 and TRBJ2-2; 8 bases agree with TRBD2. The CDR3 runs 15 residues. Germline V gives CDR1 LGHDT, CDR2 YNNKEL (reference sequence). V was clipped by 9 bases and J by 4 bases; unmatched bases: 10. DNA of the CDR3: TGTGCCAGTGCCAAGAACGCGGGAGGCACCGGGGAGCTGTTTTTT. It specifies CASAKNAGGTGELFF.

The chain recombines TRBV29-1 with TRBJ2-5; D gene ambiguous. The CDR3 spans 13 residues. V gave up 7 bases and J gave up 5 bases, with 17 bases separating them. CDR1 is SQVTM, CDR2 ANQGSEA, per germline. Written as DNA, the CDR3 is TGCAGCGCCGAGAGTGGGCTAGTTGAGACCCAGTACTTC. It translates to CSAESGLVETQYF. Using reference TRBV29-1 and TRBJ2-5 for the parts outside the CDR3, the full variable domain is SAVISQKPSRDICQRGTSLTIQCQVDSQVTMMFWYRQQPGQSLTLIATANQGSEATYESGFVIDKFPISRPNLTFSTLTVSNMSPEDSSIYLCSAESGLVETQYFGPGTRLLVL.